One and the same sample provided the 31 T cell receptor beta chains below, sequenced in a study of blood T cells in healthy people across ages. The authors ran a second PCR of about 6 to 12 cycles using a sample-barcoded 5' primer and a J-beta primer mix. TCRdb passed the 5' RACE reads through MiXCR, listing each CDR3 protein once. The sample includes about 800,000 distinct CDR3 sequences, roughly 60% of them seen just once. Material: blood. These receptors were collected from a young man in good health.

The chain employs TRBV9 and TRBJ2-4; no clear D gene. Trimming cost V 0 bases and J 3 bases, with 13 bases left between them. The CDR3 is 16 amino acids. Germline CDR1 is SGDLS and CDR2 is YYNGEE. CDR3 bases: TGTGCCAGCAGCGTAGAGTCGGCCCTAGGCAAAAACATTCAGTACTTC. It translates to CASSVESALGKNIQYF.

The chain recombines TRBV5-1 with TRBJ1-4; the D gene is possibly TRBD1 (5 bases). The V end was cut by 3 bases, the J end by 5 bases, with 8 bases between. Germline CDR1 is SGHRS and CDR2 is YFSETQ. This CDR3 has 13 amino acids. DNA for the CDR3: TGCGCCAGCAGCTCACAGGTGAATGAAAAACTGTTTTTT. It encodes CASSSQVNEKLFF.

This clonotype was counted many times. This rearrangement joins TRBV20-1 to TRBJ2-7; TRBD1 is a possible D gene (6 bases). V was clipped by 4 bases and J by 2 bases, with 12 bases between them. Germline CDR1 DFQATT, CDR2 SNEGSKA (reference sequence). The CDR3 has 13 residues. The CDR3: CSAMDSSAYEQYF. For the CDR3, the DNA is TGCAGTGCTATGGACAGCTCAGCCTACGAGCAGTACTTC.

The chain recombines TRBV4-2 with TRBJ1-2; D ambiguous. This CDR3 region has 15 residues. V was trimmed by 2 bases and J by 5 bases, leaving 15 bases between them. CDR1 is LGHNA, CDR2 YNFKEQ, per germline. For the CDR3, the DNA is TGTGCCAGCAGCCAACGGCAGGAGGATATGTATGGCTACACCTTC. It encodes CASSQRQEDMYGYTF.

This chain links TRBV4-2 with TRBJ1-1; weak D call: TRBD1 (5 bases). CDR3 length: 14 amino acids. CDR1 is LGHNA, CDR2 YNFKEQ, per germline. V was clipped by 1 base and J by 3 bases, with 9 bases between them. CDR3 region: CASSQGAGDTEAFF. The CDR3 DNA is TGTGCCAGCAGCCAAGGAGCGGGGGACACTGAAGCTTTCTTT.

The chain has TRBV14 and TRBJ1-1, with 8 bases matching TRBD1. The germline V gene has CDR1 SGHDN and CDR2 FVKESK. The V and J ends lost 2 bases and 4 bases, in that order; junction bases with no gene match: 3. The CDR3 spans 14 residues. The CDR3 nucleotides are TGTGCCAGCAGCCAACAGGGGGCGGCCACTGAAGCTTTCTTT. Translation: CASSQQGAATEAFF.

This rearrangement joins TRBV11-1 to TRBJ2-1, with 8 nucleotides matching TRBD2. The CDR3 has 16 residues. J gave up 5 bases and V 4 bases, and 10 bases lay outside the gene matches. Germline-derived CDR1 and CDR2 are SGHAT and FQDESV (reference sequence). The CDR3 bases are TGTGCCAGCAGCTCAACAGGTTCTAGCGGGCACAATGAGCAGTTCTTC. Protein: CASSSTGSSGHNEQFF.

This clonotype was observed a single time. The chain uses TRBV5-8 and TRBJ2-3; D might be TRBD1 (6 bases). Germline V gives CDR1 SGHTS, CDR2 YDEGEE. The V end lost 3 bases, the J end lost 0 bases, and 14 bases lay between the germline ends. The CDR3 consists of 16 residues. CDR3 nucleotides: TGTGCCAGCAGCTCCGGACAGCAATCTAGCACAGATACGCAGTATTTT. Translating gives CASSSGQQSSTDTQYF.

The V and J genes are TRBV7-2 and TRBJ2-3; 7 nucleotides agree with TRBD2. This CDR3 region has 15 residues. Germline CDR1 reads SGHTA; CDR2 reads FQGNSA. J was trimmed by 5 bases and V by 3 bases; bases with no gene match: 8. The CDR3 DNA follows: TGTGCCAGCAGCTTCGATGGGGGGGGTCAAGATACGCAGTATTTT. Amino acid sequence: CASSFDGGGQDTQYF.

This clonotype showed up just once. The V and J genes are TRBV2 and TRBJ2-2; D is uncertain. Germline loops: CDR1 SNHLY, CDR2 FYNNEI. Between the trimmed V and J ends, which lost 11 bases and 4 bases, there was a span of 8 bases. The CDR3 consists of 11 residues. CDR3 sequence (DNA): TGTGCCGGAGTACGCACCGGGGAGCTGTTTTTT. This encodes CAGVRTGELFF. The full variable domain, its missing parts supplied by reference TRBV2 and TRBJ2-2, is EPEVTQTPSHQVTQMGQEVILRCVPISNHLYFYWYRQILGQKVEFLVSFYNNEISEKSEIFDDQFSVERPDGSNFTLKIRSTKLEDSAMYFCAGVRTGELFFGEGSRLTVL.

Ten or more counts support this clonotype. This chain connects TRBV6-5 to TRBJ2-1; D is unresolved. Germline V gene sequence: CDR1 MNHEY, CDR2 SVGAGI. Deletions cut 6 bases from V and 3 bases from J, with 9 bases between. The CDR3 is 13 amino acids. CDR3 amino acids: CASRPENYNEQFF. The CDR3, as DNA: TGTGCCAGCAGACCCGAAAACTACAATGAGCAGTTCTTC.

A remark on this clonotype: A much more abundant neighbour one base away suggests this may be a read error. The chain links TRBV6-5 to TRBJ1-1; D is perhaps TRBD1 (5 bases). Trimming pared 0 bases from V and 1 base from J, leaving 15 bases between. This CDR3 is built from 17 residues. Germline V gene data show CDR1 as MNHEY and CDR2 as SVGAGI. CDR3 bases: TGTGCCAGCAGTTACTCTCGCGTTGGGGGTACGAACACTGAAGCTTTCTTT. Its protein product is CASSYSRVGGTNTEAFF.

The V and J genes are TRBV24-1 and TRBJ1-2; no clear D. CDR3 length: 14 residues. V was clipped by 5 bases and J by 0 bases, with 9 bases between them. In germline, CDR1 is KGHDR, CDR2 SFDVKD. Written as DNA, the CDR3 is TGTGCCACCAGTGCGGCGGAGGCTAACTATGGCTACACCTTC. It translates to CATSAAEANYGYTF.

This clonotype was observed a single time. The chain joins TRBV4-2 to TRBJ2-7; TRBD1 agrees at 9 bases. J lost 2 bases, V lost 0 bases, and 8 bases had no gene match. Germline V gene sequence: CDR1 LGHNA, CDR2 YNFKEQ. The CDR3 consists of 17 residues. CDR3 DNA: TGTGCCAGCAGCCAAGATATGTCGGGACAGGGCACCTACGAGCAGTACTTC. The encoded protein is CASSQDMSGQGTYEQYF.

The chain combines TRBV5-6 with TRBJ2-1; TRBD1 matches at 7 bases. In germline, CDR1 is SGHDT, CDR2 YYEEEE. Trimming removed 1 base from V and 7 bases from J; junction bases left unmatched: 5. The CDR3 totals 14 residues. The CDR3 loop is CASSLRTGRNEQFF. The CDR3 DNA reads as TGTGCCAGCAGCTTGAGGACAGGAAGGAATGAGCAGTTCTTC.

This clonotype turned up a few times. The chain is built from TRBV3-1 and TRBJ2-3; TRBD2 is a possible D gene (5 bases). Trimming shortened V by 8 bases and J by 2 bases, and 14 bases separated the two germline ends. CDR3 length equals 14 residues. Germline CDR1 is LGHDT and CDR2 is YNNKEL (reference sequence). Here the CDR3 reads CASAGSFDTDTQYF. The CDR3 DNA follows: TGTGCCAGCGCGGGCAGCTTTGACACAGATACGCAGTATTTT.

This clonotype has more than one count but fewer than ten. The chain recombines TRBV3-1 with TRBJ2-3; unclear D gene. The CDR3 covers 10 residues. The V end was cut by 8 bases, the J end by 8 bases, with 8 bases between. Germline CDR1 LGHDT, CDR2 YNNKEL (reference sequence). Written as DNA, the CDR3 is TGTGCCAGCGGATCGGGTACGCAGTATTTT. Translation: CASGSGTQYF.

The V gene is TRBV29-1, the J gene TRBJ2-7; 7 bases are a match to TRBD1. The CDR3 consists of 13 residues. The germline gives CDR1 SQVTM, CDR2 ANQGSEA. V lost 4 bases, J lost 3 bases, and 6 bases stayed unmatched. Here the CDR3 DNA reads TGCAGCGTTGGTGGGGACAGAATCTACGAGCAGTACTTC. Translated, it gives CSVGGDRIYEQYF.

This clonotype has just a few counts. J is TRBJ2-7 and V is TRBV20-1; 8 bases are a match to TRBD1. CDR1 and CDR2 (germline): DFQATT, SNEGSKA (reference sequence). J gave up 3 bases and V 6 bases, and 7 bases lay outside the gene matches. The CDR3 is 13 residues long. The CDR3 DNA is TGCAGTGCCTTCGCAGGGGGCTTCTACGAGCAGTACTTC. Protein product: CSAFAGGFYEQYF.

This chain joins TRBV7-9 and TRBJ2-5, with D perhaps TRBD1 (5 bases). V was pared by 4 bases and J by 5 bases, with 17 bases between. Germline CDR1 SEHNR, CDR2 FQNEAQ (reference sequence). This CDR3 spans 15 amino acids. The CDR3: CASSSGAGNAETQYF. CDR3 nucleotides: TGTGCCAGCAGCTCCGGTGCAGGGAATGCGGAGACCCAGTACTTC.

The CDR3 sequence: CSEQRNNEQFF. The CDR3 nucleotides are TGCAGTGAGCAGCGGAACAATGAGCAGTTCTTC. The chain employs TRBV20-1 and TRBJ2-1; a possible D gene is TRBD2 (5 bases). Trimming left V 7 bases short and J 5 bases short, with 9 bases between. CDR1 is DFQATT, CDR2 SNEGSKA, per germline (reference sequence). The CDR3 covers 11 residues.

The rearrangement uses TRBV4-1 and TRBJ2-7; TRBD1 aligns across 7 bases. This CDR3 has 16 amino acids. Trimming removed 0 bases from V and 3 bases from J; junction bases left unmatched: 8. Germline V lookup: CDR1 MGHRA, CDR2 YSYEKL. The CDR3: CASSQDREQGNYEQYF. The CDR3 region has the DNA TGCGCCAGCAGCCAAGACAGAGAACAGGGGAACTACGAGCAGTACTTC.

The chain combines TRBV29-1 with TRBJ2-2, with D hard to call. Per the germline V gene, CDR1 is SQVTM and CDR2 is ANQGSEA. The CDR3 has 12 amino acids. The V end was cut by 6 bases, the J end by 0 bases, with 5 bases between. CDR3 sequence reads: CSVTANTGELFF. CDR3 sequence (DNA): TGCAGCGTGACCGCGAACACCGGGGAGCTGTTTTTT.

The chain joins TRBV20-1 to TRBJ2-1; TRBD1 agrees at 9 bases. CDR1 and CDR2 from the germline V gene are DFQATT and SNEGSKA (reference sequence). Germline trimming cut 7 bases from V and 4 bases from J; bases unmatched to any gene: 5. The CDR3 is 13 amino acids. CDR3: CSGRTGEYNEQFF. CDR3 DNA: TGCAGTGGAAGGACAGGGGAGTACAATGAGCAGTTCTTC.

CDR3 region: CASSLVSAGGPQETQYF. The CDR3 coding sequence is TGTGCCAGCAGCTTAGTTTCGGCGGGGGGGCCCCAAGAGACCCAGTACTTC. This chain uses TRBV11-2 with TRBJ2-5; 9 bases map to TRBD2. CDR1 and CDR2 (germline): SGHAT, FQNNGV. The J segment lost 1 base and the V segment lost 1 base, leaving 7 bases of the junction unmatched. The CDR3 contains 17 residues.

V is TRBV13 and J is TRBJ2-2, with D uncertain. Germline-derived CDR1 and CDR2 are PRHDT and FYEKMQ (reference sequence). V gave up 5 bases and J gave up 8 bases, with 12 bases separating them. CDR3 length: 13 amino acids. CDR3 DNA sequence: TGTGCCAGCAGCGAGATTAGGGCGGGGGAGCTGTTTTTT. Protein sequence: CASSEIRAGELFF.

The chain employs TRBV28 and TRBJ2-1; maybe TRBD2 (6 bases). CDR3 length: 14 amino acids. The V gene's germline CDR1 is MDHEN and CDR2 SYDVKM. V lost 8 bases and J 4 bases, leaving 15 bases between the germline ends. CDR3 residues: CASVGRAGYNEQFF. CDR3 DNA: TGTGCCAGCGTCGGGCGAGCGGGTTACAATGAGCAGTTCTTC. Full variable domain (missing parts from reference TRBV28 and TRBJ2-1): DVKVTQSSRYLVKRTGEKVFLECVQDMDHENMFWYRQDPGLGLRLIYFSYDVKMKEKGDIPEGYSVSREKKERFSLILESASTNQTSMYLCASVGRAGYNEQFFGPGTRLTVL.

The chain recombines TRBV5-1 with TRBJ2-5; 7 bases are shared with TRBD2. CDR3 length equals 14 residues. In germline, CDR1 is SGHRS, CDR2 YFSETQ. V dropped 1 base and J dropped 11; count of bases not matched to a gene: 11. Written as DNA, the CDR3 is TGCGCCAGCAGCTTGCGACCGCCCGCGGGGGAGCAGTACTTC. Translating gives CASSLRPPAGEQYF.

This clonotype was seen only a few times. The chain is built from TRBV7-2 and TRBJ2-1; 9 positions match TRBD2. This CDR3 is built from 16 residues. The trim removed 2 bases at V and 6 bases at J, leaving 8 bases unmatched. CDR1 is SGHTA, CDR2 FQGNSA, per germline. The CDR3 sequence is CASSLTWASGVNEQFF. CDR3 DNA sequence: TGTGCCAGCAGCTTAACTTGGGCTAGCGGGGTCAATGAGCAGTTCTTC.

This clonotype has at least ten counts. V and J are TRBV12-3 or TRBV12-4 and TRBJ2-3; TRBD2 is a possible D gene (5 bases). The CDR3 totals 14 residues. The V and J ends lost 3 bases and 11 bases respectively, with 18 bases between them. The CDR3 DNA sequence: TGTGCCAGCAGTTTCGGGGTGACCGGAGATGTGCAGTATTTT. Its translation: CASSFGVTGDVQYF.

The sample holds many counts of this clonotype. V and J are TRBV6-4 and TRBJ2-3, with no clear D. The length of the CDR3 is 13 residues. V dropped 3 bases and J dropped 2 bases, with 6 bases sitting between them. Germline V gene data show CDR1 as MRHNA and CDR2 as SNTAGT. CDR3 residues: CASSDGPTDTQYF. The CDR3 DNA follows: TGTGCCAGCAGTGATGGTCCCACAGATACGCAGTATTTT.